The sequence of this TCR beta chain was determined in a study of beta chain features in type 1 diabetes. Findings and caveats of the study: Patients and controls would share equally any PCR tilt toward shorter templates.

Germline CDR1 LGHNA, CDR2 YNFKEQ. V trimming: 0 bases; J trimming: 0 bases; junction bases outside the gene matches: 12. The CDR3 has 20 amino acids. The investigators reverse transcribed all of the isolated RNA, so they sequenced expressed TCRB transcripts. Here immunoSEQ multiplex PCR was the method, and the copy in TCRdb shows in-frame clones only, minus some. The data show around 330,000 clones, around 10% seen once. This clone was detected a few times. Its antigen is currently unknown. The sample consisted of naive CD4+ T cells from blood. The chain couples TRBV4-2 to TRBJ2-3; 10 bases are a match to TRBD2. The TCR was taken from a woman aged 25 to 39 in good health. CDR3 nucleotide sequence: TGTGCCAGCAGCCAAGATGAACTAGCGGGAATTGTCATAAGCACAGATACGCAGTATTTT. Protein sequence: CASSQDELAGIVISTDTQYF.